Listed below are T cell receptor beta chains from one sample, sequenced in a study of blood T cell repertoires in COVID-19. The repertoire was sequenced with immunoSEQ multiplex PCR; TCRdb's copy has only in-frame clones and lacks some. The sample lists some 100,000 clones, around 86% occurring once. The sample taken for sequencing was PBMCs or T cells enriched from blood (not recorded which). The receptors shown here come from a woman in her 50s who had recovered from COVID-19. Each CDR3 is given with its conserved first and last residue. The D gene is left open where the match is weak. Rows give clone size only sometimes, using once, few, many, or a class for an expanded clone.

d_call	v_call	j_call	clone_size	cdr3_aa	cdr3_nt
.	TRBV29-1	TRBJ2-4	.	CSVEGDKLLAKNIQYF	TGCAGCGTTGAAGGGGACAAGCTTCTAGCCAAAAACATTCAGTACTTC
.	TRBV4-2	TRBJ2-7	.	CASSQGPGLYYEQYF	TGTGCCAGCAGCCAAGGGCCGGGACTGTACTACGAGCAGTACTTC
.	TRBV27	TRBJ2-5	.	CASSLGRRKETQYF	TGTGCCAGCAGTTTAGGTCGCAGGAAAGAGACCCAGTACTTC
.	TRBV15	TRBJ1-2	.	CATSASGAGYGYTF	TGTGCCACCAGCGCCTCAGGGGCCGGCTATGGCTACACCTTC
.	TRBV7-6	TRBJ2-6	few	CASSLEGDSGANVLTF	TGTGCCAGCAGCTTAGAGGGGGACTCTGGGGCCAACGTCCTGACTTTC
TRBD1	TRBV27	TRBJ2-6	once	CASRPGQGSSGANVLTF	TGTGCCAGCAGGCCGGGACAGGGAAGCTCTGGGGCCAACGTCCTGACTTTC
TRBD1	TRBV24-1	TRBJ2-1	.	CATSLDRGKNEQFF	TGTGCCACCAGTCTGGACAGGGGGAAGAATGAGCAGTTCTTC
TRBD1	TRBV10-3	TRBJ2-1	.	CAISEGQGFLNEQFF	TGTGCCATCAGCGAGGGACAGGGGTTTTTGAATGAGCAGTTCTTC
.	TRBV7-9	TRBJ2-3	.	CASSLAPRDTQYF	TGTGCCAGCAGCTTGGCCCCTAGGGATACGCAGTATTTT
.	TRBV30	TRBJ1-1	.	CASLRTVEAFF	TGTGCCTCCCTTAGGACAGTAGAAGCTTTCTTT
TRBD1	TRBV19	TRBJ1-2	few	CASSLGQGGYGYTF	TGTGCCAGTAGTCTGGGACAGGGGGGCTATGGCTACACCTTC
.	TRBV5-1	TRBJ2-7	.	CASSYSGEKGEQYF	TGCGCCAGCAGTTATAGCGGAGAAAAGGGCGAGCAGTACTTC
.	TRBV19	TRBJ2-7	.	CASSIGPPSYEQYF	TGTGCCAGTAGTATTGGGCCGCCGTCCTACGAGCAGTACTTC
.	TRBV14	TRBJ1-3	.	CASSPGSGNTIYF	TGTGCCAGCAGCCCCGGCTCTGGAAACACCATATATTTT
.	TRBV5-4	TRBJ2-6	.	CASSALYSGANVLTF	TGTGCCAGCAGCGCACTATACTCTGGGGCCAACGTCCTGACTTTC
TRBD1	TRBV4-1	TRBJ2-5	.	CASSTAGTGDETQYF	TGCGCCAGCAGCACCGCCGGGACAGGGGATGAGACCCAGTACTTC
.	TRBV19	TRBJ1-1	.	CASSVRGGDTEAFF	TGTGCCAGTAGTGTCCGGGGTGGGGACACTGAAGCTTTCTTT
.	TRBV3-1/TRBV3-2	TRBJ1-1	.	CASSQVRRGNTEAFF	TGTGCCAGCAGCCAAGTGCGCAGGGGGAACACTGAAGCTTTCTTT
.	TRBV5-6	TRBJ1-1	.	CASSWGLMRNTEAFF	TGTGCCAGCAGCTGGGGACTGATGCGGAACACTGAAGCTTTCTTT
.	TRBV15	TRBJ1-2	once	CATSRGLEGYTF	TGTGCCACCAGCAGAGGGCTGGAGGGCTACACCTTC
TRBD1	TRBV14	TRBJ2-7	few	CASSRLGQGGGEQYF	TGTGCCAGCAGCCGCCTAGGACAGGGTGGAGGGGAGCAGTACTTC
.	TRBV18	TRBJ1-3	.	CASSPSPPPGNTIYF	TGTGCCAGCTCACCAAGCCCTCCGCCTGGAAACACCATATATTTT
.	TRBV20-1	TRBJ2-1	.	CSARGDSKFF	TGCAGTGCTAGAGGGGACTCCAAGTTCTTC
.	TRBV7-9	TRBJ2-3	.	CASSPRTVISTDTQYF	TGTGCCAGCAGCCCCAGGACAGTAATTAGCACAGATACGCAGTATTTT
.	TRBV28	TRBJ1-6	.	CASSLSRQYNSPLHF	TGTGCCAGCAGTTTATCGCGGCAGTATAATTCACCCCTCCACTTT
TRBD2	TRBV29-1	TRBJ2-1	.	CSVEWGGEQFF	TGCAGCGTTGAATGGGGGGGAGAGCAGTTCTTC
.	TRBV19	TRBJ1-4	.	CASSIRGSGQTNEKLFF	TGTGCCAGTAGTATAAGGGGTTCTGGGCAGACTAATGAAAAACTGTTTTTT
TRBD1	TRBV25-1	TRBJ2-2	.	CASRDARQGDTGELFF	TGTGCCAGCAGGGATGCTCGGCAGGGGGACACCGGGGAGCTGTTTTTT
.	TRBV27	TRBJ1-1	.	CASSLGSEAFF	TGTGCCAGCAGTTTGGGCAGCGAAGCTTTCTTT
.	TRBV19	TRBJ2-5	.	CASSPGRAVISVRETQYF	TGTGCCAGTAGTCCCGGGCGAGCGGTCATATCCGTGAGAGAGACCCAGTACTTC
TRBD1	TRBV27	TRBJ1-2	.	CASSPRWGQVDYGYTF	TGTGCCAGCAGTCCCAGATGGGGACAGGTGGATTATGGCTACACCTTC
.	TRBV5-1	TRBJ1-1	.	CASSSGGQGTEAFF	TGCGCCAGCAGTTCGGGCGGTCAGGGGACTGAAGCTTTCTTT
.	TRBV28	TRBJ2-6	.	CASTQQGSGANVLTF	TGTGCCAGCACCCAACAGGGATCTGGGGCCAACGTCCTGACTTTC
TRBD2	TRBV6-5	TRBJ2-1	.	CASSYSVSGSRNEQFF	TGTGCCAGCAGTTACTCAGTTAGCGGGAGCCGTAATGAGCAGTTCTTC
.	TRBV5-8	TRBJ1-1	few	CASRVSRSFTEAFF	TGTGCCAGCAGGGTCTCGCGGAGCTTCACTGAAGCTTTCTTT
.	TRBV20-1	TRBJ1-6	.	CSASETEGQRHNSPLHF	TGCAGTGCTAGTGAAACGGAAGGACAGAGACATAATTCACCCCTCCACTTT
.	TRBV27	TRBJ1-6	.	CASRLRGVGDSPLHF	TGTGCCAGCAGGCTTCGGGGGGTGGGAGATTCACCCCTCCACTTT
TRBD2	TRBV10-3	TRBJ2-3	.	CAISSLAGTTDTQYF	TGTGCCATCAGTTCCTTAGCGGGGACCACAGATACGCAGTATTTT
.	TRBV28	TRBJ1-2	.	CASRVAGSGYTF	TGTGCCAGCAGAGTGGCAGGATCCGGCTACACCTTC
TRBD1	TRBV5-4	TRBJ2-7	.	CASSLVGTEDEYF	TGTGCCAGCAGCTTGGTTGGGACAGAAGATGAGTACTTC
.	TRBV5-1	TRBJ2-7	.	CASSYAGSSYEQYF	TGCGCCAGCAGCTACGCTGGCAGCTCCTACGAGCAGTACTTC
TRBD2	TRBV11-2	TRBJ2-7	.	CASSLLGTTQYEQYF	TGTGCCAGCAGCTTATTGGGGACTACGCAATACGAGCAGTACTTC
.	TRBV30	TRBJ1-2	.	CAWQPATLYGYTF	TGTGCCTGGCAACCCGCCACACTATATGGCTACACCTTC
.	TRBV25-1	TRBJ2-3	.	CASSGGGALDTQYF	TGTGCCAGCAGTGGAGGGGGGGCCCTAGATACGCAGTATTTT
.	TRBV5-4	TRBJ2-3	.	CASSWWTGRAGADTQYF	TGTGCCAGCAGCTGGTGGACGGGTAGAGCGGGCGCAGATACGCAGTATTTT
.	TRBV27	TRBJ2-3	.	CASSSGADGPDTQYF	TGTGCCAGCAGTTCCGGAGCGGACGGGCCAGATACGCAGTATTTT
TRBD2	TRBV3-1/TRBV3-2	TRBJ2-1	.	CASSVRLAAADEQFF	TGTGCCAGCAGCGTTCGACTAGCGGCGGCGGATGAGCAGTTCTTC
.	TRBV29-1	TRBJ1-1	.	CSVESQGRDTEAFF	TGCAGCGTTGAATCCCAGGGAAGGGACACTGAAGCTTTCTTT
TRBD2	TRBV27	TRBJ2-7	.	CASSTSGRPYEQYF	TGTGCCAGCAGCACTAGCGGGAGACCTTACGAGCAGTACTTC
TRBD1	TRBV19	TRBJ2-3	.	CASSVAPGQGPRTQYF	TGTGCCAGTAGTGTCGCGCCGGGACAGGGGCCTAGGACGCAGTATTTT
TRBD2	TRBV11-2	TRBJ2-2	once	CASRAGGLFGELFF	TGTGCCAGCAGAGCGGGGGGGCTTTTCGGGGAGCTGTTTTTT
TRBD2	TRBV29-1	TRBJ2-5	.	CSGRLAGGETQYF	TGCAGCGGGAGACTAGCGGGAGGAGAGACCCAGTACTTC
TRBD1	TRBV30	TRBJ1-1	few	CAWSGTGSRVNWRTEAFF	TGTGCCTGGAGCGGGACAGGGTCCAGGGTAAACTGGAGAACTGAAGCTTTCTTT
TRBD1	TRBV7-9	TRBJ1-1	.	CASSLGQGDTEAFF	TGTGCCAGCAGCTTAGGACAGGGTGACACTGAAGCTTTCTTT
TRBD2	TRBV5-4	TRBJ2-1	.	CASSPLPKRGGMSEQFF	TGTGCCAGCAGCCCACTTCCCAAGCGGGGGGGCATGAGTGAGCAGTTCTTC
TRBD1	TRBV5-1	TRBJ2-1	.	CASVQGQGIEYNEQFF	TGCGCCAGCGTTCAAGGACAGGGAATTGAATACAATGAGCAGTTCTTC
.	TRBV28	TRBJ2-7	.	CASSGTPVYEQYF	TGTGCCAGCAGCGGGACACCCGTCTACGAGCAGTACTTC
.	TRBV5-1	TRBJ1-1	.	CASTDGLARAFF	TGCGCCAGCACGGACGGACTCGCGCGGGCTTTCTTT